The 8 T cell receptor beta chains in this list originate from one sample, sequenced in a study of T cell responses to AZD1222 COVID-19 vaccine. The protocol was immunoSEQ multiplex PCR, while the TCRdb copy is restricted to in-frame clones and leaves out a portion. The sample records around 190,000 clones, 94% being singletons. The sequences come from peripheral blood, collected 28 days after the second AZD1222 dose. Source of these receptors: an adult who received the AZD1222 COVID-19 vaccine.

The CDR3 bases are TGTGCCAGCAGCTTAGCGCCCCTGGCAGGCCAAAAACTGTTTTTT. This gives the protein CASSLAPLAGQKLFF. The chain uses TRBV7-6 and TRBJ1-4, with no clear D. The germline V and J ends were trimmed by 0 bases and 9 bases, with 14 bases remaining between them. CDR1 is SGHVS and CDR2 is FNYEAQ in the germline V gene. The CDR3 runs 15 residues.

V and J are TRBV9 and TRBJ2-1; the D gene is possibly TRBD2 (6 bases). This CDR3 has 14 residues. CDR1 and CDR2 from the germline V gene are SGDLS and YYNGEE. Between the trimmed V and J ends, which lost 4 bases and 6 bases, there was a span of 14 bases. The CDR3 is CASSPPSVGNEQFF. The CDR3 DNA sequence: TGTGCCAGCAGCCCCCCTAGCGTGGGCAATGAGCAGTTCTTC.

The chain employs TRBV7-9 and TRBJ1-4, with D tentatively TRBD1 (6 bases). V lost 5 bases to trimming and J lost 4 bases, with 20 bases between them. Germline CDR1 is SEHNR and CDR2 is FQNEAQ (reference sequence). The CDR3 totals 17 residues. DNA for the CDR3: TGTGCCAGCAGCGTGACAGGTCGGGCGTCCGGTAATGAAAAACTGTTTTTT. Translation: CASSVTGRASGNEKLFF.

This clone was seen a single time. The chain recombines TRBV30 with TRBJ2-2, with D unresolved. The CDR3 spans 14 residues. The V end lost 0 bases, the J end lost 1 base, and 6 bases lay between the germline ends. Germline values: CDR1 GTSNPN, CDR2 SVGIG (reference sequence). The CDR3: CAWSVILNTGELFF. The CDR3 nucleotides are TGTGCCTGGAGTGTAATCCTGAACACCGGGGAGCTGTTTTTT.

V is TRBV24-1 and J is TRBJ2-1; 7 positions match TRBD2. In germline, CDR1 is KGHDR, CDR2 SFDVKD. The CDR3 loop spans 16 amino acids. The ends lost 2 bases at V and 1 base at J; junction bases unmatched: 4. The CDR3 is CATSDSVRGSYNEQFF. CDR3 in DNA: TGTGCCACCAGTGATTCGGTGCGGGGGTCCTACAATGAGCAGTTCTTC.

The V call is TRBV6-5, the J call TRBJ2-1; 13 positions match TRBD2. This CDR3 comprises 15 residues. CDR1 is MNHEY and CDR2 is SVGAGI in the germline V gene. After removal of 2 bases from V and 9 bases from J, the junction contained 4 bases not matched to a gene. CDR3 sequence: CASSYVTSGRFEQFF. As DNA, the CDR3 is TGTGCCAGCAGTTACGTGACTAGCGGGAGGTTTGAGCAGTTCTTC.

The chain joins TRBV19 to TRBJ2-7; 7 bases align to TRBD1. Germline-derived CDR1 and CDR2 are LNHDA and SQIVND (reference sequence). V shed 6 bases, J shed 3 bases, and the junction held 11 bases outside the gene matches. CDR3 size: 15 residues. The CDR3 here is CASSPEWDRGYEQYF. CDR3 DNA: TGTGCCAGTAGCCCCGAATGGGACAGAGGCTACGAGCAGTACTTC.

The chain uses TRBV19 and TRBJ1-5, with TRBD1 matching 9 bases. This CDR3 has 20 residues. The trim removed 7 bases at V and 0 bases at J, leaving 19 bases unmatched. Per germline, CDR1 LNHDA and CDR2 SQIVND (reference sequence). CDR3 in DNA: TGTGCCAGTACCTCGTGGTATCGGACAGGGGCGTCATATAGCAATCAGCCCCAGCATTTT. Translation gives CASTSWYRTGASYSNQPQHF.